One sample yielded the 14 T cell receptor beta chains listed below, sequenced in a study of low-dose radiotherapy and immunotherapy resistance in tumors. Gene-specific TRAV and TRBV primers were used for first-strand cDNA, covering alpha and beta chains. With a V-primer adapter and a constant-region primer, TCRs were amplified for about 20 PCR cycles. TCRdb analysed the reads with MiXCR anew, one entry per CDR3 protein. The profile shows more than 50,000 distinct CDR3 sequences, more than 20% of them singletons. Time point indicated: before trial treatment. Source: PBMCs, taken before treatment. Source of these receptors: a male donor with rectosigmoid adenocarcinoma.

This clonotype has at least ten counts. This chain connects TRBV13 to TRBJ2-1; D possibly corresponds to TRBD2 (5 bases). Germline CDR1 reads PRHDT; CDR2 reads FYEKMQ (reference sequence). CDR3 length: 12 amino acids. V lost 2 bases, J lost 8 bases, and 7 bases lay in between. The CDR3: CASSLWRDEQFF. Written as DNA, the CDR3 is TGTGCCAGCAGCTTATGGCGGGATGAGCAGTTCTTC.

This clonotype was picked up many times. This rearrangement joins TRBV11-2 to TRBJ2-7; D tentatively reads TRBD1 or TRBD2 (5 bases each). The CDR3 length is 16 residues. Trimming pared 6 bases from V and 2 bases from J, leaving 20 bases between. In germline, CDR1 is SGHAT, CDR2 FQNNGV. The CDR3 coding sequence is TGTGCCAGCAGTCAATCCGGGACGGAACTACCCTACGAGCAGTACTTC. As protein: CASSQSGTELPYEQYF.

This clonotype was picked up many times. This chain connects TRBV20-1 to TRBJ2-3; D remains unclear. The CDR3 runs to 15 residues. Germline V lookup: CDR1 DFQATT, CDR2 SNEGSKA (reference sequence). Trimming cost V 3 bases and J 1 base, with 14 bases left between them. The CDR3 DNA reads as TGCAGTGCTAGCTCTATTAACGGACGCACAGATACGCAGTATTTT. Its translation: CSASSINGRTDTQYF.

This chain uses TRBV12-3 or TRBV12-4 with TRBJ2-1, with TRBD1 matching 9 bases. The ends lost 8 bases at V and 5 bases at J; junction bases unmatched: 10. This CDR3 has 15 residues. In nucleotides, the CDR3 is TGTGCCAGCGGTCACAGGGGGCTACCCAACAATGAGCAGTTCTTC. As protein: CASGHRGLPNNEQFF.

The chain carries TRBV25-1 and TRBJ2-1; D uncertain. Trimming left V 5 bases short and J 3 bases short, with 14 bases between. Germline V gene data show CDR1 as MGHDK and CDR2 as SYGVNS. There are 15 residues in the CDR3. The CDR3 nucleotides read TGTGCCAGCAGTTTTCTGGGCGGCAACTACAATGAGCAGTTCTTC. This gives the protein CASSFLGGNYNEQFF.

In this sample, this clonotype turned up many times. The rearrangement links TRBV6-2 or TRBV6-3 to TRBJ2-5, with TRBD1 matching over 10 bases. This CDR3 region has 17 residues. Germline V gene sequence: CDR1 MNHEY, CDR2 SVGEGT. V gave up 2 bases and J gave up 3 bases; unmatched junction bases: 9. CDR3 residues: CASSYPGQGTAKETQYF. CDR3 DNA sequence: TGTGCCAGCAGTTACCCGGGACAGGGGACCGCTAAAGAGACCCAGTACTTC.

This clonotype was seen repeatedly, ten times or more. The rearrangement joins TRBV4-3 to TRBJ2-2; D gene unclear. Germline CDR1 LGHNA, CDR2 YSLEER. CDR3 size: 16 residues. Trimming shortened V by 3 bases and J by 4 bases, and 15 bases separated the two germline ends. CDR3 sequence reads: CASSQADGVPTGELFF. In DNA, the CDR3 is TGCGCCAGCAGCCAGGCGGATGGAGTACCCACCGGGGAGCTGTTTTTT.

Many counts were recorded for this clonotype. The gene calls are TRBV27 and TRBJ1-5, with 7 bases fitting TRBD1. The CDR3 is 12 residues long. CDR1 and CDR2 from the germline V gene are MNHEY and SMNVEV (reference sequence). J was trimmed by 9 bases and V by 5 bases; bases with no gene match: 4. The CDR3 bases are TGTGCCAGCAGTACAAACAGGGGGCCCCAGCATTTT. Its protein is CASSTNRGPQHF.

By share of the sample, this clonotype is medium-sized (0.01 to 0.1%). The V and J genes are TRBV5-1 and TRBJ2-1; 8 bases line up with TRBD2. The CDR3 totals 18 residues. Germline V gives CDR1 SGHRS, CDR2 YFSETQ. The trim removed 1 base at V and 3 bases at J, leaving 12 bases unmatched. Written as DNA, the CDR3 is TGCGCCAGCAGCTTGATATCGCCCTCCGGGAGGGGCTACAATGAGCAGTTCTTC. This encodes CASSLISPSGRGYNEQFF.

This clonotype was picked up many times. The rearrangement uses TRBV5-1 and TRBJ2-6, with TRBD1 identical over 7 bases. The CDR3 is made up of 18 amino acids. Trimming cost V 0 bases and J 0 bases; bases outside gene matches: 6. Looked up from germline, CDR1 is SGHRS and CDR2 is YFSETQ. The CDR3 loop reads CASSLGTGPSSGANVLTF. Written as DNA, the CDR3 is TGCGCCAGCAGCTTGGGGACAGGCCCAAGCTCTGGGGCCAACGTCCTGACTTTC.

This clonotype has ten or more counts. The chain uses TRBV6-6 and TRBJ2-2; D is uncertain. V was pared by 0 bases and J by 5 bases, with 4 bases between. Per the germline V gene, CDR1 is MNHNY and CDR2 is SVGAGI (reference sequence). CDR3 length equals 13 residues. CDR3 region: CASSYSGTGELFF. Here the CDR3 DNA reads TGTGCCAGCAGTTACTCGGGAACCGGGGAGCTGTTTTTT.

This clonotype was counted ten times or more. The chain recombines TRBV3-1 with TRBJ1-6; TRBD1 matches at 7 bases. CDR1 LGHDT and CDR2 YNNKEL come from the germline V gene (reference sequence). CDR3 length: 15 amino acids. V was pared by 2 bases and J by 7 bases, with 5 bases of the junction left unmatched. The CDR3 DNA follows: TGTGCCAGCAGCCAATCCGACAGGGCGAATTCACCCCTCCACTTT. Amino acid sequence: CASSQSDRANSPLHF.

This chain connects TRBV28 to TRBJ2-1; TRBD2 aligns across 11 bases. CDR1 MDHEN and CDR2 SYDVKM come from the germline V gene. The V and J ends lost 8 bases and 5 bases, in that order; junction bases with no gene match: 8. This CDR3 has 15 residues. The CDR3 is CASRTGTSGNNEQFF. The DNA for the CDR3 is TGTGCCAGCCGTACCGGGACTAGCGGAAACAATGAGCAGTTCTTC.

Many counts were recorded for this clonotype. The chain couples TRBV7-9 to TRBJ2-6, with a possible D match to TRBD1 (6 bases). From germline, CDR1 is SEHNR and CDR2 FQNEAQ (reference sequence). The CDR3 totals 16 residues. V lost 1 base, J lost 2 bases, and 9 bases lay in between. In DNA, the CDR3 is TGTGCCAGCAGCTTAGGGACAGCAACTGGGGCCAACGTCCTGACTTTC. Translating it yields CASSLGTATGANVLTF.